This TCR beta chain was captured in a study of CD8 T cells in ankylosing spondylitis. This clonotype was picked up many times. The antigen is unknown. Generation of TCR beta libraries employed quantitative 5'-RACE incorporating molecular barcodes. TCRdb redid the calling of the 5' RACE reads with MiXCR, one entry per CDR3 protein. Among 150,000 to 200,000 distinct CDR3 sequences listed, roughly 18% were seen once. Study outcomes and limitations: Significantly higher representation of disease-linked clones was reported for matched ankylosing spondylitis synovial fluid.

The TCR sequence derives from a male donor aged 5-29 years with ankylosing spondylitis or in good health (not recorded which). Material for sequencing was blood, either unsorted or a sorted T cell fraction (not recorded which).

CDR3 amino acids: CATSDLGAAGANVLTF. In DNA, the CDR3 is TGTGCCACCAGTGATTTGGGGGCAGCTGGGGCCAACGTCCTGACTTTC. This chain connects TRBV24-1 to TRBJ2-6; weak D call: TRBD1 (5 bases). The CDR3 extends over 16 amino acids. The germline CDR1 and CDR2 sequences are KGHDR and SFDVKD. The ends were cut back, 0 bases at V and 2 bases at J, with 7 bases in the middle.